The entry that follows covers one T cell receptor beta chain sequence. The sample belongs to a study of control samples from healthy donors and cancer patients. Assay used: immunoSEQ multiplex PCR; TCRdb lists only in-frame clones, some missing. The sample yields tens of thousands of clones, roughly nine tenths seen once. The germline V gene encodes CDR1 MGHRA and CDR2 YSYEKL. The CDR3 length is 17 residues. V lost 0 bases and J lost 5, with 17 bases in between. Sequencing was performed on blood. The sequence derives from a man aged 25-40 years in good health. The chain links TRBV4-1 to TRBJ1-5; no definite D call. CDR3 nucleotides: TGCGCCAGCAGCCAAGAAGTGATGGGAGGGTTTCATCAGCCCCAGCATTTT. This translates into CASSQEVMGGFHQPQHF.